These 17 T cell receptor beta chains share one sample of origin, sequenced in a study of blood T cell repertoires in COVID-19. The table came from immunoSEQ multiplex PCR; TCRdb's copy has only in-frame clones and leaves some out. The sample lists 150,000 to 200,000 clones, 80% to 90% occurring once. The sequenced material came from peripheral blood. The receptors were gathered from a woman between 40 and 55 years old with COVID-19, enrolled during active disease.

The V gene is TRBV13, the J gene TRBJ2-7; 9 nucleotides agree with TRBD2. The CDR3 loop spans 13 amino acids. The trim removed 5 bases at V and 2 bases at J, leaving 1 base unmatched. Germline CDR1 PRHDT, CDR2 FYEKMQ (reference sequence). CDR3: CASSKRGAYEQYF. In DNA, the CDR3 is TGTGCCAGCAGCAAGCGGGGGGCCTACGAGCAGTACTTC. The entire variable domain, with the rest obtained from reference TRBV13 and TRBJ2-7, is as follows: AAGVIQSPRHLIKEKRETATLKCYPIPRHDTVYWYQQGPGQDPQFLISFYEKMQSDKGSIPDRFSAQQFSDYHSELNMSSLELGDSALYFCASSKRGAYEQYFGPGTRLTVT.

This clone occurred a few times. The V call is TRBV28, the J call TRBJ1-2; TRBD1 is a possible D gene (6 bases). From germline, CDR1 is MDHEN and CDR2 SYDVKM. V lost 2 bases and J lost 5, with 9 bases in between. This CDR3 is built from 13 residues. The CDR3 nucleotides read TGTGCCAGCAGTTTACCCAGGGGATATGGCTACACCTTC. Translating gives CASSLPRGYGYTF.

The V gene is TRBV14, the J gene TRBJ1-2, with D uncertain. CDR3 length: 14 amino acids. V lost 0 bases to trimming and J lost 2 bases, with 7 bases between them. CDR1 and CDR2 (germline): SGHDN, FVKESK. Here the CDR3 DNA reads TGTGCCAGCAGCCAAGATCAGGTCAACTATGGCTACACCTTC. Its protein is CASSQDQVNYGYTF.

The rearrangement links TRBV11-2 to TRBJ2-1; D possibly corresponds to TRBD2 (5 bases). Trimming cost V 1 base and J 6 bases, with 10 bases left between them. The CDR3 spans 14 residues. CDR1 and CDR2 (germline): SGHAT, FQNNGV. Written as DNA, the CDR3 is TGTGCCAGCAGCTTAGTTCCCGGGGTCAATGAGCAGTTCTTC. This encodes CASSLVPGVNEQFF.

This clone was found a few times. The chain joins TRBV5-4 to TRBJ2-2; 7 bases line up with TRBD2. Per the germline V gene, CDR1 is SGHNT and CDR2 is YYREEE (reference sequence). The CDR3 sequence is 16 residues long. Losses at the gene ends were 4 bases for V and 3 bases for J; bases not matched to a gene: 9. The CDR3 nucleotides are TGTGCCAGCAGCCCCGGGGGAGGGAAGGACACCGGGGAGCTGTTTTTT. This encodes CASSPGGGKDTGELFF.

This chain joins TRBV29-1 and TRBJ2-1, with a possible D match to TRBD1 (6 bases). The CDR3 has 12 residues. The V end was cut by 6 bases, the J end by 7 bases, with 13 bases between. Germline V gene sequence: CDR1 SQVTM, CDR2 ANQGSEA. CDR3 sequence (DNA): TGCAGCGTAGACACAGGGCCAAATGAGCAGTTCTTC. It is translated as CSVDTGPNEQFF.

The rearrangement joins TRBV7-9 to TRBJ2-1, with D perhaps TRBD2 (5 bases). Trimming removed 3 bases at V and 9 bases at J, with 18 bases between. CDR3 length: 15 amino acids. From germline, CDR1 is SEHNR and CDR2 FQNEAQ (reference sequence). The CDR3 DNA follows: TGTGCCAGCAGCTTGCAGAGTGCATGGGCGGGTGAGCAGTTCTTC. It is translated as CASSLQSAWAGEQFF.

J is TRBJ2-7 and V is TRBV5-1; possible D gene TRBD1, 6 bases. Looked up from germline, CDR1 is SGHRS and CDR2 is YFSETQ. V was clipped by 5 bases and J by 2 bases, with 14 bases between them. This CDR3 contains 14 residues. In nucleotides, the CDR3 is TGCGCCAGCAGGGGTACAGGGATTCCCTACGAGCAGTACTTC. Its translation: CASRGTGIPYEQYF.

As DNA, the CDR3 is TGCGCCAGCAGCTCCCACCTAATCGACAGGGTAGGTGAAAAACTGTTTTTT. It yields the protein CASSSHLIDRVGEKLFF. The chain couples TRBV5-1 to TRBJ1-4; 7 bases fit TRBD1. CDR3 length: 17 amino acids. CDR1 and CDR2 (germline): SGHRS, YFSETQ. V dropped 3 bases and J dropped 7; count of bases not matched to a gene: 15.

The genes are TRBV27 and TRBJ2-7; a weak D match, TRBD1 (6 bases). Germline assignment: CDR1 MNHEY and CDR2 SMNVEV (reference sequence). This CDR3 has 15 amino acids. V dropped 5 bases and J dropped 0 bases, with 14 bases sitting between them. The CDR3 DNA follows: TGTGCCAGCAGTAGGGAAGAACAGGGCTCCTACGAGCAGTACGTC. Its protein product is CASSREEQGSYEQYV.

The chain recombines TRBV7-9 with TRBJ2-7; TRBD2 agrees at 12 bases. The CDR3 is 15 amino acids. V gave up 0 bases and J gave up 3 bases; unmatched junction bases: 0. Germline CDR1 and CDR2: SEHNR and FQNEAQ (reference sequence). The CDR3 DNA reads TGTGCCAGCAGCTTAGCGGGACTAGCGGGCTACGAGCAGTACTTC. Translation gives CASSLAGLAGYEQYF.

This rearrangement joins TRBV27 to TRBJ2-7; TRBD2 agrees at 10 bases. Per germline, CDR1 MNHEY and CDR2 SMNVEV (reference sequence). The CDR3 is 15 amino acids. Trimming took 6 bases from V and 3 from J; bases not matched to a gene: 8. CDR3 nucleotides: TGTGCCAGCAGCTCCGTAGCGGGAGGTATCTACGAGCAGTACTTC. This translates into CASSSVAGGIYEQYF.

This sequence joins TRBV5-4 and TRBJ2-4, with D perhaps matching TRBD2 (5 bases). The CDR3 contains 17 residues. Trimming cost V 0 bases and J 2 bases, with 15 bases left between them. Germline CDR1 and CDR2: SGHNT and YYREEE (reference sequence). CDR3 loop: CASSLGSQRGTKNIQYF. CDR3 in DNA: TGTGCCAGCAGCTTGGGTTCACAGAGAGGGACCAAAAACATTCAGTACTTC.

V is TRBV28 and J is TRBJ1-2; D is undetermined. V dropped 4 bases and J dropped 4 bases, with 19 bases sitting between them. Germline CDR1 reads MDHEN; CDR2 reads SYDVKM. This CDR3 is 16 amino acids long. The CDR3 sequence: CASSSPREGNSYGYTF. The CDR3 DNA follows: TGTGCCAGCAGTTCTCCGAGGGAAGGAAATTCCTATGGCTACACCTTC.

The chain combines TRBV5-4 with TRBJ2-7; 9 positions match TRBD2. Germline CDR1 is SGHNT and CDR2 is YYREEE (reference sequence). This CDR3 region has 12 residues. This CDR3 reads CASSLGGGALDV. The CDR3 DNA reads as TGTGCCAGCAGCTTAGGCGGGGGGGCCTTGGACGTC.

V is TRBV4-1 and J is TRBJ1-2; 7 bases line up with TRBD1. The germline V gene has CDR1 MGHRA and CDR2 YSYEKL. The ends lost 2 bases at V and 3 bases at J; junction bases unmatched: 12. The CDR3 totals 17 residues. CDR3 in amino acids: CASSQTGLGGEDYGYTF. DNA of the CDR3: TGCGCCAGCAGCCAAACCGGCTTAGGGGGCGAGGACTATGGCTACACCTTC.

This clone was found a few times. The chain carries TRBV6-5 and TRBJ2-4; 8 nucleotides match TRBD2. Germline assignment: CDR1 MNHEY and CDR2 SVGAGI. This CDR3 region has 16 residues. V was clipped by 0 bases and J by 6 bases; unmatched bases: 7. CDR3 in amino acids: CASSYSIQLAVNIQYF. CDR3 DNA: TGTGCCAGCAGTTACTCGATCCAACTAGCGGTAAACATTCAGTACTTC.